A selection of T cell receptor beta chains follows, all from one sample in a study of T cell repertoires in cytomegalovirus infection. TCRdb reprocessed the reads via MiXCR and lists one record per CDR3 protein. The sample lists 750,000 to 950,000 distinct CDR3 sequences, just under 30% occurring once. Their antigens remain unidentified. The sample was cultured CD8+ T cells from PBMCs, taken from culture after CMV antigen stimulation. The source of these receptors is a human donor in good health (CMV status not recorded). Some clones in this sample may be carry-over from other donors' samples. CDR3s include the opening cysteine and the closing phenylalanine or tryptophan. A D gene is named only where the DNA matches it firmly. Clone size is not always given. Where it is, it says once, few, many or a class for expanded clones.

v_call	d_call	clone_size	j_call	cdr3_nt	cdr3_aa
TRBV7-6	.	many	TRBJ1-2	TGTGCCAGCAGCTTAGCGACAGGATTCAACTATGGCTACACCTTC	CASSLATGFNYGYTF
TRBV12-3/TRBV12-4	.	many	TRBJ1-1	TGTGCCAGCAGCTTCCATCCCGGGGACACTGAAGCTTTCTTT	CASSFHPGDTEAFF
TRBV12-3/TRBV12-4	.	.	TRBJ2-1	TGTGCCAGCAGTTTAAGGACTTGGGGCAATGAGCAGTTCTTC	CASSLRTWGNEQFF
TRBV5-1	.	.	TRBJ2-7	TGCGCCAGCAGCCCTAAGACAGGAACCTACGAGCAGTACTTC	CASSPKTGTYEQYF
TRBV2	TRBD1	.	TRBJ2-2	TGTGCCAGCATCCCCAGGGCGGGACAGGGGAACACCGGGGAGCTGTTTTTT	CASIPRAGQGNTGELFF
TRBV9	.	once	TRBJ1-1	TGTGCCAGCAGCGTAGGCGGGGGGGCCGTTGAAGCTTTCTTT	CASSVGGGAVEAFF
TRBV7-9	TRBD1	.	TRBJ1-5	TGTGCCAGCAGCTCCACGGACAGGTTAAATCAGACCCAGCATTTT	CASSSTDRLNQTQHF
TRBV7-6	TRBD1	.	TRBJ2-5	TGTGCCAGCAGCTTAGAAGGGGGCATACTCAAAGAGACCCAGTACTTC	CASSLEGGILKETQYF
TRBV19	TRBD2	.	TRBJ2-5	TGTGCCAGGGGAACAGAGCGGGGGCGCCTCCAAGAGACCCAGTACTTC	CARGTERGRLQETQYF
TRBV9	.	.	TRBJ1-5	TGTGCCAGCAGCGGATCAGGGGGCAATCAGCCCCAGCATTTT	CASSGSGGNQPQHF
TRBV20-1	.	few	TRBJ2-3	TGCAGTGCTAGAGTAGGGATCACAGATACGCAGTATTTT	CSARVGITDTQYF
TRBV7-8	TRBD2	.	TRBJ2-5	TGTGCCAGCAGCTCTTGGACTAGCGAGGAGACCCAGTACTTC	CASSSWTSEETQYF
TRBV6-1	.	.	TRBJ1-5	TGTGCCAGCAGTGAAGGGGCGCCCTGGGGAAATCAGCCCCAGCATTTT	CASSEGAPWGNQPQHF
TRBV27	.	.	TRBJ2-4	TGTGCCAGCAGTGTACGGCAGAAAAACATTCAGTACTTC	CASSVRQKNIQYF
TRBV20-1	.	few	TRBJ1-1	TGCAGTGCTAGCTCTTATACCGTAACTGAAGCTTTCTTT	CSASSYTVTEAFF
TRBV7-8	.	many	TRBJ2-1	TGTGCCAGCAGCGCTTGGACAGCGGGCGTCTACAATGAGCAGTTCTTC	CASSAWTAGVYNEQFF
TRBV20-1	.	.	TRBJ2-7	TGCAGTGCTAGATCCAGGGGATCCTACGAGCAGTACTTC	CSARSRGSYEQYF
TRBV18	TRBD1	.	TRBJ1-6	TGTGCCAGCTCAGACCGGGACAGCTATAATTCACCCCTCCACTTT	CASSDRDSYNSPLHF
TRBV5-4	TRBD1	many	TRBJ1-2	TGTGCCAGCAGCATGACAGGGACGGCTAACTATGGCTACACCTTC	CASSMTGTANYGYTF
TRBV13	.	.	TRBJ2-3	TGTGCCAGCAGCTCCATTACAACGAAGAGCACAGATACGCAGTATTTT	CASSSITTKSTDTQYF
TRBV9	TRBD1	few	TRBJ1-6	TGTGCCAGCAGCGAGGGACAGGGGATGCGATCACCCCTCCACTTT	CASSEGQGMRSPLHF
TRBV6-5	.	.	TRBJ1-5	TGTGCCAGCAGACCAGGGGTCCACAATCAGCCCCAGCATTTT	CASRPGVHNQPQHF
TRBV5-1	.	many	TRBJ2-4	TGCGCCAGCTCGGCACAGGGATCCAAAAACATTCAGTACTTC	CASSAQGSKNIQYF
TRBV6-5	.	.	TRBJ2-5	TGTGCCAGCAGTACGATAATCCAAGAGACCCAGTACTTC	CASSTIIQETQYF
TRBV7-8	TRBD1	few	TRBJ2-2	TGTGCCAGCAGCCCCTCGGCCGGGACAGAGAACACCGGGGAGCTGTTTTTT	CASSPSAGTENTGELFF
TRBV7-6	.	.	TRBJ2-7	TGTGCCAGCAGCTCCCTAGGGGACACCCTCGAGCAGTACTTC	CASSSLGDTLEQYF
TRBV20-1	TRBD1	many	TRBJ1-1	TGCAGTGCTAGGGGACAGATGGTGAACACTGAAGCTTTCTTT	CSARGQMVNTEAFF
TRBV10-3	TRBD2	few	TRBJ2-7	TGTGCCATCACAACTAGCGGAACCTACGAGCAGTACTTC	CAITTSGTYEQYF
TRBV11-2	.	.	TRBJ1-1	TGTGCCAGCAGCTTAAGTTGGGAGAACACTGAAGCTTTCTTT	CASSLSWENTEAFF
TRBV24-1	TRBD1	.	TRBJ2-2	TGTGCCACCAGTGACCGGACAGGGGCCAACACCGGGGAGCTGTTTTTT	CATSDRTGANTGELFF
TRBV6-6	.	few	TRBJ1-5	TGTGCCAGCAGTTACATCGATCCGGGTCGCCGAAATCAGCCCCAGCATTTT	CASSYIDPGRRNQPQHF
TRBV15	TRBD1	few	TRBJ1-4	TGTGCCACCAGCAGACCCGGGACAGATGAAAAACTGTTTTTT	CATSRPGTDEKLFF
TRBV6-2/TRBV6-3	TRBD2	few	TRBJ2-5	TGTGCCAGCAGGATGACTAGCGGGAGACAAGAGACCCAGTACTTC	CASRMTSGRQETQYF
TRBV6-1	.	.	TRBJ2-2	TGTGCCAGCAGCCTAGGATCGGGGCCAGTTTTCGGGGAGCTGTTTTTT	CASSLGSGPVFGELFF
TRBV19	.	.	TRBJ1-5	TGTGCCTCCGGGGGGGATCAGCCCCAGCATTTT	CASGGDQPQHF
TRBV6-4	.	.	TRBJ1-5	TGTGCCAGCAGTGCCCAGAGAAAGATTCAGCCCCAGCATTTT	CASSAQRKIQPQHF
TRBV2	.	.	TRBJ2-3	TGTGCCAGCAGTGTGGTCTATAGCACAGATACGCAGTATTTT	CASSVVYSTDTQYF
TRBV25-1	.	.	TRBJ1-1	TGTGCCAGCAGTGAATATGGTTCGCTGGGACCTAACACTGAAGCTTTCTTT	CASSEYGSLGPNTEAFF
TRBV27	TRBD1	few	TRBJ1-2	TGTGCCAGCAGTGTAAGCCACAGGGGGCCTAATCTTAACTATGGCTACACCTTC	CASSVSHRGPNLNYGYTF
TRBV27	.	.	TRBJ2-1	TGTGCCAGCAGTTTACCCAGTTGGGGGGGGGGCGACAATGAGCAGTTCTTC	CASSLPSWGGGDNEQFF
TRBV6-5	.	.	TRBJ2-7	TGTGCCAGCAGTTACCGAGCGGAGAGCTACGAGCAGTACTTC	CASSYRAESYEQYF
TRBV13	TRBD1	.	TRBJ2-7	TGTGCCAGCAGCGCGGGACAGGGCTTCCACGAGCAGTACTTC	CASSAGQGFHEQYF
TRBV6-5	.	few	TRBJ2-1	TGTGCCAGCAGTTACTTCCCGGGGGGCATCTCCTACAATGAGCAGTTCTTC	CASSYFPGGISYNEQFF
TRBV7-6	TRBD1	once	TRBJ1-2	TGTGCCAGCAGCAGTAACAGGGGGCGGGAACACGAGCGGGGCTACACCTTC	CASSSNRGREHERGYTF
TRBV7-9	.	many	TRBJ2-3	TGTGCCAGCAGCTCCTGGGTACGGGGTCCAGATACGCAGTATTTT	CASSSWVRGPDTQYF